The 6 T cell receptor beta chains below come from one sample, sequenced in a study of T cell responses to AZD1222 COVID-19 vaccine. Some clones are missing from TCRdb's copy, which holds only in-frame ones; the method was immunoSEQ multiplex PCR. This table holds about 76,000 clones, about 80% found once. The material sequenced was peripheral blood, taken 28 days after the second dose of the MenACWY control vaccine. The origin of the receptors is an adult who received the MenACWY meningococcal vaccine as a control.

V and J are TRBV10-3 and TRBJ2-1; TRBD1 matches at 8 bases. With V trimmed by 7 bases and J by 8 bases, 13 bases remained unmatched. The CDR3 is 15 amino acids. From germline, CDR1 is ENHRY and CDR2 SYGVKD. The CDR3 nucleotides read TGTGCCATCAACGACAGGGGTTTGGGGTCGGATGAGCAGTTCTTC. It translates to CAINDRGLGSDEQFF.

The chain joins TRBV5-1 to TRBJ2-5, with D unresolved. The CDR3 covers 15 residues. The V gene lost 0 bases and the J gene lost 2 bases, with 11 bases spanning the gap. CDR1 is SGHRS and CDR2 is YFSETQ in the germline V gene. DNA for the CDR3: TGCGCCAGCAGCTTGGTATATAGGAGACAAGAGACCCAGTACTTC. This encodes CASSLVYRRQETQYF.

In this sample, this clone turned up once. The chain combines TRBV5-4 with TRBJ1-2; 10 positions agree with TRBD1. The CDR3 is 15 residues long. Germline lookup yields CDR1 SGHNT and CDR2 YYREEE (reference sequence). J lost 4 bases, V lost 4 bases, and 7 bases had no gene match. The chain's CDR3 is CASSLPGQGIYGYTF. In nucleotides, the CDR3 is TGTGCCAGCAGCCTTCCGGGACAGGGGATCTATGGCTACACCTTC.

Worth noting for this clone: A far more abundant clone sits one base away, making this likely a read error. The V call is TRBV19, the J call TRBJ2-1, with 11 bases fitting TRBD1. CDR1 is LNHDA and CDR2 is SQIVND in the germline V gene (reference sequence). CDR3 size: 15 residues. The CDR3 coding sequence is TGTGCCCGTAGTTTGGGGGGGACAGGGGGAATTGAGCAGTTCTTC. This sequence encodes CARSLGGTGGIEQFF. Looking up the rest from reference TRBV19 and TRBJ2-1 gives the full variable domain: DGGITQSPKYLFRKEGQNVTLSCEQNLNHDAMYWYRQDPGQGLRLIYYSQIVNDFQKGDIAEGYSVSREKKESFPLTVTSAQKNPTAFYLCARSLGGTGGIEQFFGPGTRLTVL.

This clone has just a few counts. This rearrangement joins TRBV7-3 to TRBJ1-3; tentative D call: TRBD1 (5 bases). Germline CDR1 is SGHTA and CDR2 is FQGTGA. This CDR3 spans 14 amino acids. Trimming stripped 2 bases from V and 1 base from J, with 6 bases between. The CDR3 loop reads CASSLGGSGNTIYF. In DNA, the CDR3 is TGTGCCAGCAGCTTAGGGGGATCTGGAAACACCATATATTTT.

The chain uses TRBV5-4 and TRBJ2-5; the D is unclear. The CDR3 has 14 amino acids. Germline values: CDR1 SGHNT, CDR2 YYREEE (reference sequence). V lost 0 bases to trimming and J lost 2 bases, with 8 bases between them. Here the CDR3 reads CASSLDPDQETQYF. Here the CDR3 DNA reads TGTGCCAGCAGCTTGGACCCAGATCAAGAGACCCAGTACTTC. The full variable domain, its missing parts supplied by reference TRBV5-4 and TRBJ2-5, is ETGVTQSPTHLIKTRGQQVTLRCSSQSGHNTVSWYQQALGQGPQFIFQYYREEENGRGNFPPRFSGLQFPNYSSELNVNALELDDSALYLCASSLDPDQETQYFGPGTRLLVL.